The following is a TCR beta chain sequence with its context. Repertoires were generated with immunoSEQ multiplex PCR, while TCRdb's copy carries only in-frame clones and drops some. This table holds 300,000 to 500,000 clones, around 89% found once. The source of the sample is a study of blood T cell repertoires in COVID-19. Study in general: COVID-19 samples, acute and convalescent, were from the United States, Italy and Spain. PBMCs, B-cell-depleted T cells, or T cells were the source of the cDNA or gDNA that made up the material.

Sequenced: PBMCs or T cells enriched from blood (not recorded which). The sequence was collected from a woman in her twenties or thirties with acute COVID-19.

CDR3 bases: TGTGCCACCAGCAGAGTGACTGGAGAGACCCAGTACTTC. It yields the protein CATSRVTGETQYF. The chain joins TRBV15 to TRBJ2-5; D is uncertain. Trimming left V 1 base short and J 4 bases short, with 7 bases between. CDR3 size: 13 residues. Germline V lookup: CDR1 LNHNV, CDR2 YYDKDF (reference sequence).